This TCR beta chain was captured by sequencing in a study of CD8 T cells in ankylosing spondylitis (dated by TCRdb to about 2017). With respect to the entire study: To find TCR variants linked to disease, the study profiled T cell receptor beta repertoires in ankylosing spondylitis patients and healthy donors. Peripheral blood samples were taken, and synovial fluid was additionally collected from ankylosing spondylitis patients. The full study cohort comprised around 23 ankylosing spondylitis patients and about 110 healthy donors.

The sample was run on an Illumina HiSeq 2500. Quantitative 5'-RACE with molecular barcodes was used to prepare TCR beta libraries. On the authors' methods: Disease-linked TCR variants were identified with a new computational method built on a probabilistic model of VDJ rearrangement. TCRdb reran the public reads through fastp at Q25 and MiXCR, keeping productive beta chains. CDR3 protein sequences are deduplicated, and each keeps its most common genes and DNA. It is TCRdb's table, rather than the study itself, that gives the V and J calls and clone size. The sample table holds fewer than 500,000 distinct CDR3 sequences, of which about a fifth were seen once. The top ten hold about 16% of the sample. Broader findings and caveats from the paper: Blood from ankylosing spondylitis patients appeared to be characterized by a TCR beta motif composed of 7 to 9 highly homologous amino acid variants. A CD8+ phenotype was shown by the disease-linked clones, which were found at relatively low frequencies in peripheral blood. Significant enrichment of the disease-linked clones was reported in matched synovial fluid samples from ankylosing spondylitis patients. Some of the motif variants had been reported before in the synovial fluid and blood of reactive arthritis patients, a finding that suggests common disease-initiation mechanisms.

On this clonotype itself: The clone's antigen remains unknown. Per-base qualities were not stored, and no clone one base away is much larger.

Trimming removed 0 bases from V and 2 bases from J, leaving 15 bases between the germline ends. Inclusive of the bounding cysteine and phenylalanine, the CDR3 is 17 residues long. Only the CDR3 portion is preserved as DNA: 51 bases, with reading frame beginning at the first base. The germline V gene gives CDR1 as LGHNA and CDR2 as YSLEER. The sample comprised blood, either unsorted or a sorted T cell fraction (not recorded which). In this chain, TRBV4-3 is recombined with TRBJ2-3; no D gene is confidently identified. This clonotype was obtained from a male donor with ankylosing spondylitis. The CDR3 has the sequence CASSQERRRLVTDTQYF. The sequenced DNA is TGCGCCAGCAGCCAAGAAAGGAGACGGCTTGTCACAGATACGCAGTATTTT.